The rows below give T cell receptor beta chains drawn from one sample of a study of blood T cell repertoires in COVID-19. This table comes from immunoSEQ multiplex PCR, and its TCRdb copy is limited to in-frame clones, with some not included. The table records roughly 250,000 clones, just under 85% of them present only once. What was sequenced was peripheral blood. The receptors derive from a woman older than 75 with acute or convalescent COVID-19. Both conserved end residues are part of each CDR3. A D gene is named only where the DNA matches it firmly. Rows give clone size only sometimes, using once, few, many, or a class for an expanded clone.

j_call v_call clone_size d_call cdr3_length cdr3_nt cdr3_aa
TRBJ2-3 TRBV19 - TRBD2 16 TGTGCCAGTAGTATGGGACTAGCGGGGGGCACAGATACGCAGTATTTT CASSMGLAGGTDTQYF
TRBJ1-5 TRBV19 - - 19 TGTGCCAGTCTTTACACCGGGTGTGGGGGGGCCGGGGGCAATCAGCCCCAGCATTTT CASLYTGCGGAGGNQPQHF
TRBJ1-1 TRBV27 - - 13 TGTGCCAGCAGTGCCCGGGGGGGGTTTGAAGCTTTCTTT CASSARGGFEAFF
TRBJ2-3 TRBV5-1 - - 14 TGCGCCAGCAGCTTGTTCTCCGTCACAGATACGCAGTATTTT CASSLFSVTDTQYF
TRBJ2-5 TRBV28 - - 14 TGTGCCAGCAGTTTAGTCGGGGGACAAGAGACCCAGTACTTC CASSLVGGQETQYF
TRBJ1-2 TRBV11-2 once TRBD1 16 TGTGCCAGCAGCTTAGGGACAGGCCCCCTTTCCTATGGCTACACCTTC CASSLGTGPLSYGYTF
TRBJ2-5 TRBV5-1 few - 13 TGCGCCAGCAGCTTGGGACAGCAAGAGACCCAGTACTTC CASSLGQQETQYF
TRBJ1-2 TRBV3-1/TRBV3-2 - TRBD1 14 TGTGCCAGCAGCCGGACAGGGGGGAGCTATGGCTACACCTTC CASSRTGGSYGYTF
TRBJ2-2 TRBV5-1 - TRBD1 15 TGCGCCAGCACCTTAGGGACAGGGATAATCGGGGAGCTGTTTTTT CASTLGTGIIGELFF
TRBJ2-7 TRBV6-5 - - 14 TGTGCCACTAAAACCGGGACAATCTCGTGGGAGCAGTACTTC CATKTGTISWEQYF
TRBJ1-1 TRBV13 few TRBD1 15 TGTGCCAGCAGCTTATACAACAGGGGGAACACTGAAGCTTTCTTT CASSLYNRGNTEAFF
TRBJ1-5 TRBV19 - - 15 TGTGCCAGTAGGAAACAGGGCCTAAGCAATCAGCCCCAGCATTTT CASRKQGLSNQPQHF
TRBJ2-5 TRBV27 - TRBD2 17 TGTGCCAGCAGTTTATGGCGTAGCGGGGGGGCCCCAGAGACCCAGTACTTC CASSLWRSGGAPETQYF
TRBJ1-6 TRBV4-1 - - 15 TGCGCCAGCAGCCAAGAGCACATTACGAATTCACCCCTCCACTTT CASSQEHITNSPLHF
TRBJ1-1 TRBV5-1 - TRBD1 15 TGCGCCAGCAGCGGGATACAGGGGTTAAGCGGTGAAGCTTTCTTT CASSGIQGLSGEAFF
TRBJ1-1 TRBV21-1 - - 15 TGTGCCAGCAGCAAAAGTTGGCCGCCGGGGACTGAAGCTTTCTTT CASSKSWPPGTEAFF
TRBJ1-5 TRBV6-5 - TRBD1 14 TGTGCCAGCAGTTACTCAGGGGGCCCGGAGCCCCAGCATTTT CASSYSGGPEPQHF
TRBJ1-2 TRBV7-2 - - 16 TGTGCCAGCAGCTTAAGTTCGGAGGTGGCCGTCCGAGGCTACACCTTC CASSLSSEVAVRGYTF
TRBJ2-5 TRBV5-1 - - 15 TGCGCCAGCAGCTCGGAAGGGGGGGCTAGGGAGACCCAGTACTTC CASSSEGGARETQYF
TRBJ1-5 TRBV19 - - 15 TGTGCCAGTAGTATAAGGCAGGGTACTAATCAGCCCCAGCATTTT CASSIRQGTNQPQHF
TRBJ2-1 TRBV7-2 - TRBD2 18 TGTGCCAGCAGCTTAGCACTAGCGGGGGGGCCGGGAAGGAATGAGCAGTTCTTC CASSLALAGGPGRNEQFF
TRBJ1-1 TRBV9 - - 12 TGTGCCAGCAGCGATATGAACACTGAAGCTTTCTTT CASSDMNTEAFF
TRBJ2-7 TRBV11-3 - TRBD1 13 TGTGCCAGCAGCTTAAGACAGGGGTCCGAGCAGTACTTC CASSLRQGSEQYF
TRBJ1-2 TRBV28 - TRBD1 15 TGTGCCAGCAGCCCGGGGGACAGGGGCCCCTCTGGCTACACCTTC CASSPGDRGPSGYTF
TRBJ2-1 TRBV4-1 - - 15 TGCGCCAGCAGCCGAACCGGGACACAGGTTCATGAGCAGTTCTTC CASSRTGTQVHEQFF
TRBJ2-3 TRBV7-9 - - 16 TGTGCCAGCAGCTTATTCGGGGCGGGGCGCACAGATACGCAGTATTTT CASSLFGAGRTDTQYF
TRBJ2-1 TRBV19 - - 16 TGTGCCAGTAGTATAGAGCCAGGCTGGGCCTACAATGAGCAGTTCTTC CASSIEPGWAYNEQFF
TRBJ2-3 TRBV19 once TRBD2 15 TGTGCCAGTAGTATTATAGCGGGGGGCACAGATACGCAGTATTTT CASSIIAGGTDTQYF
TRBJ1-6 TRBV7-2 - - 15 TGTGCCAGCAGCTTAGCCGAGGGGAGGGGGTGGCCCCTCCACTTT CASSLAEGRGWPLHF
TRBJ1-2 TRBV19 - TRBD1 16 TGTGCCAGTAGTATACCTGGACAGGGAGGCCCCCTCGGCTACACCTTC CASSIPGQGGPLGYTF
TRBJ1-6 TRBV15 once - 14 TGTGCCACCAGCACAGGAGGGGCCGGATCACCCCTCCACTTT CATSTGGAGSPLHF
TRBJ1-3 TRBV7-9 - - 15 TGTGCCAGCAGCTTAGCGGGCATCTCTGGAAACACCATATATTTT CASSLAGISGNTIYF
TRBJ2-3 TRBV7-2 - TRBD2 16 TGTGCCAGCAGCTCCCGCTGGGCAGGGAGGGCAGATACGCAGTATTTT CASSSRWAGRADTQYF
TRBJ2-7 TRBV19 - - 14 TGTGCCAGTAATGACAGGGCCGGGGGCTACGAGCAGTACTTC CASNDRAGGYEQYF
TRBJ2-1 TRBV28 - - 14 TGTGCCAGCAGTTTAAGCGCGGGGTCTGATAAGCAGTTCTTC CASSLSAGSDKQFF
TRBJ2-6 TRBV5-1 once - 13 TGCGCCAGCAGCTTCAGCGAGGCCAACGTCCTGACTTTC CASSFSEANVLTF
TRBJ1-1 TRBV18 - - 15 TGTGCCAGCTCACCACCCCCCGGGGGGCGGACTGAAGCTTTCTTT CASSPPPGGRTEAFF
TRBJ1-6 TRBV28 - - 14 TGTGCCAGCAGTTTGGGCAGGGGCAATTCACCCCTCCACTTT CASSLGRGNSPLHF
TRBJ2-7 TRBV5-4 - - 13 TGTGCCAGCAGCTTAGACAGCTTACGGGAGCAGTACTTC CASSLDSLREQYF
TRBJ2-5 TRBV7-8 - - 11 TGTACCACGGGACTCCAAGAGACCCAGTACTTC CTTGLQETQYF